The clone carrying this T cell receptor (beta chain) was detected ten times or more. The junction departs from the called germline gene at one end, perhaps through a read error. Germline CDR1 SGHRS, CDR2 YFSETQ. The CDR3 has 15 residues. These data originate in a study of regulatory T cells in long-lasting Graves disease. Arm-PCR of CDR3 regions and iRepertoire HTBI primers were the basis on which TCR beta libraries were built. TCRdb ran MiXCR on the multiplex PCR reads and lists one entry per CDR3 protein. The sample carries 550,000 to 700,000 distinct CDR3 sequences, around 15% recorded once. Time point given: newly diagnosed GD, antithyroid drugs for less than 3 months. PBMC-derived RNA was used for the TCR library. These same data were also listed under a study on T cells in Graves' hyperthyroidism and ophthalmopathy. As that report states: Researchers defined stable Graves' hyperthyroidism as no ophthalmopathy progression within 18 months. Model output signaled ophthalmopathy a median roughly 6.5 months ahead of onset.

The sequence was collected from a man younger than 35 with Graves disease. The rearrangement joins TRBV5-1 to TRBJ2-7, with 14 bases fitting TRBD2. The sample was peripheral blood mononuclear cells (PBMCs), taken at new diagnosis, from a patient treated with antithyroid drugs. CDR3 bases: TGTGCCAGCAGCTTAGGACTAGCGGGAGGAGGCGAGCAGTACTTC. The encoded protein is CASSLGLAGGGEQYF.